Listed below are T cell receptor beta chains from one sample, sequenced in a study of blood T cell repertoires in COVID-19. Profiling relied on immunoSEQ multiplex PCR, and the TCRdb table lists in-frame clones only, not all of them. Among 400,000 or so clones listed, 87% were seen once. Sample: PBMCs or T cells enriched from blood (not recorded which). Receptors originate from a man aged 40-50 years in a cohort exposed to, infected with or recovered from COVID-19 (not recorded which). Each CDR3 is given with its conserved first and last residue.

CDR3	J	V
CASSPGIPGYNEQFF	TRBJ2-1	TRBV3-1/TRBV3-2
CASSREGQLSNQPQHF	TRBJ1-5	TRBV5-1
CSVEVGSGISSYNEQFF	TRBJ2-1	TRBV29-1
CASSPITGASYEQYF	TRBJ2-7	TRBV6-5
CASSLVGGNRETQYF	TRBJ2-5	TRBV5-1
CASSFRGATDTQYF	TRBJ2-3	TRBV7-2
CASSFSGSEYGYTF	TRBJ1-2	TRBV5-4
CASRTSTDYGYTF	TRBJ1-2	TRBV5-1
CASSLAGGGRASGELFF	TRBJ2-2	TRBV5-5
CASSPSDRANSPLHF	TRBJ1-6	TRBV3-1/TRBV3-2
CASGRANTGELFF	TRBJ2-2	TRBV25-1
CASSVRGYNEQFF	TRBJ2-1	TRBV2
CASSLQGGTDQPQHF	TRBJ1-5	TRBV27
CASSSDGRTDLGKTFF	TRBJ1-4	TRBV5-5
CAISERTSVPTGELFF	TRBJ2-2	TRBV10-3
CASHAGAYTEAFF	TRBJ1-1	TRBV5-1
CASSHSSYYNEQFF	TRBJ2-1	TRBV3-1/TRBV3-2
CASRLGPGTTYEQYF	TRBJ2-7	TRBV7-9
CASSYGAGVGQETQYF	TRBJ2-5	TRBV6-5
CASSPSHGQGNYGYTF	TRBJ1-2	TRBV19
CASSQRTGKSAGANVLTF	TRBJ2-6	TRBV3-1/TRBV3-2
CARSFLTGAVYF	TRBJ2-7	TRBV5-3
CASAKQGNQPQHF	TRBJ1-5	TRBV27
CASSLSGRGNEQFF	TRBJ2-1	TRBV11-2
CAWSVRGTGRLSSYNSPLHF	TRBJ1-6	TRBV30
CASKISGSYEQYF	TRBJ2-7	TRBV10-2
CASSPRAGRSYNEQFF	TRBJ2-1	TRBV5-1
CASSQGQAGVYTGELFF	TRBJ2-2	TRBV4-1
CASSSVQPGQGVTGELFF	TRBJ2-2	TRBV18
CASSLSGRTHNEQFF	TRBJ2-1	TRBV5-8
CASSPAGGSFTGELFF	TRBJ2-2	TRBV18
CSARGGDEQFF	TRBJ2-1	TRBV20-1
CASSLDGGGKREQYF	TRBJ2-7	TRBV5-4
CASSPPGLNTGELFF	TRBJ2-2	TRBV7-9